Listed below are T cell receptor beta chains from one sample, sequenced in a study of radiation and T cells in renal cell carcinoma. Data came from immunoSEQ multiplex PCR; TCRdb stores just in-frame clones and leaves some out. The sample includes 130,000 or so clones, approximately 87% seen only once; the top ten take 20% to 25%. Material: blood, obtained from a patient whose treatment included radiotherapy and nephrectomy. The origin of the receptors is a woman between 50 and 59 years old with renal cell carcinoma. Each CDR3 is given with its conserved first and last residue. The D gene is left open where the match is weak. Clone size is given for some rows only: seen once, a few or many times, or a class if the clone is expanded.

clone size	V gene	J gene	D gene	CDR3 DNA	CDR3 protein
NA	TRBV30	TRBJ1-5	NA	TGTGCCTGGAGTGTATTAGTCAATCAGCCCCAGCATTTT	CAWSVLVNQPQHF
NA	TRBV9	TRBJ1-2	NA	TGTGCCAGCAGCGTAGAGGGACCCGGGGGCTTC	CASSVEGPGGF
few	TRBV4-2	TRBJ1-2	NA	TGTGCCAGCAGCCAAGAGGACAACTATGGCTACACCTTC	CASSQEDNYGYTF
NA	TRBV15	TRBJ2-7	NA	TGTGCCACCAGCAGAGACAGGAGCTCCTACGAGCAGTACTTC	CATSRDRSSYEQYF
NA	TRBV19	TRBJ2-4	NA	TGTGCCAGTACAGGCATCAAAAACATTCAGTACTTC	CASTGIKNIQYF
NA	TRBV9	TRBJ1-6	NA	TGTGCCAGCAGCGTGGGGGGTACGGATTCACCCCTCCACTTT	CASSVGGTDSPLHF
NA	TRBV30	TRBJ2-3	TRBD1	TGTGCCTGGAGAAAGGGACAGGGTCCAGATACGCAGTATTTT	CAWRKGQGPDTQYF
NA	TRBV27	TRBJ2-2	NA	TGTGCCAGCCGACTTTGGGCCACCGGGGAGCTGTTTTTT	CASRLWATGELFF
NA	TRBV7-9	TRBJ2-7	NA	TGTGCCAGCAGCTTAGCCCCCGGTTTCCACGAGCAGTACTTC	CASSLAPGFHEQYF
few	TRBV7-2	TRBJ2-7	TRBD1	TGTGCCAGCAGCTCCCGACAGGGCACCTACGAGCAGTACTTC	CASSSRQGTYEQYF
NA	TRBV7-9	TRBJ2-7	NA	TGTGCCAGCAGCTTTTCATACGCCGGGGGCTCCTACGAGCAGTACTTC	CASSFSYAGGSYEQYF
NA	TRBV5-1	TRBJ2-3	TRBD1	TGCGCCAGCAGCTTGACAACAGGGGGAGCTAGCACAGATACGCAGTATTTT	CASSLTTGGASTDTQYF
NA	TRBV28	TRBJ2-2	NA	TGTGCCAGCAGTTTAGCGGGGTACGACACCGGGGAGCTGTTTTTT	CASSLAGYDTGELFF
NA	TRBV19	TRBJ1-3	NA	TGTGCCAGTAGTAAAGGCAGAACTGGAAACACCATATATTTT	CASSKGRTGNTIYF
NA	TRBV5-4	TRBJ1-2	NA	TGTGCCAGCAGCTTGGGACAGACGGATGGCTACACCTTC	CASSLGQTDGYTF
NA	TRBV5-1	TRBJ1-4	NA	TGCGCCAGCAGCTTGGCTACCGGGAATGAAAAACTGTTTTTT	CASSLATGNEKLFF
once	TRBV7-2	TRBJ2-2	NA	TGTGCCAGCAGCTTAGTAGGGCTAGCCTCGTCCGGGGAGCTGTTTTTT	CASSLVGLASSGELFF
NA	TRBV6-1	TRBJ2-4	NA	TGTGCCAGCAGTGAAGCGCTTCAGACAGGATCGTACATTCAGTACTTC	CASSEALQTGSYIQYF
NA	TRBV4-3	TRBJ2-5	NA	TGCGCCAGCAGCCAAGAGCCGGCCGACCAAGAGACCCAGTACTTC	CASSQEPADQETQYF
NA	TRBV5-3	TRBJ2-2	TRBD2	TGTGCCAGAAGGGTGAAGGGGGAGCGGGAGGCTCCCCCCGGGGAGCTGTTTTTT	CARRVKGEREAPPGELFF
NA	TRBV19	TRBJ1-1	NA	TGTGCCAGTAACCGGAACATGAACACTGAAGCTTTCTTT	CASNRNMNTEAFF
NA	TRBV5-4	TRBJ2-3	TRBD2	TGTGCCAGCTCTAGCGGGGGGGCCATAAGCACAGATACGCAGTATTTT	CASSSGGAISTDTQYF
NA	TRBV7-9	TRBJ2-3	TRBD1	TGTGCCAGCAACCTTGGACAGGGGAGAACAGATACGCAGTATTTT	CASNLGQGRTDTQYF
NA	TRBV5-5	TRBJ1-1	NA	TGTGCCAGCAGCTTGTACCAGGGCAACACTGAAGCTTTCTTT	CASSLYQGNTEAFF
NA	TRBV9	TRBJ2-2	TRBD2	TGTGCCAGCAGCGTTCCTAGCGGGTCGGCCGGGGAGCTGTTTTTT	CASSVPSGSAGELFF
NA	TRBV5-1	TRBJ1-4	NA	TGCGCCAGCAGCTTAACACAGGGAAATGAAAAACTGTTTTTT	CASSLTQGNEKLFF
NA	TRBV28	TRBJ1-1	TRBD1	TGTGCCAGCAGTTACCGGGACAGAGGCACTGAAGCTTTCTTT	CASSYRDRGTEAFF
NA	TRBV11-2	TRBJ1-1	NA	TGTGCCAGCAGCTTAGCCCCAAGAGAGCCTGAAGCTTTCTTT	CASSLAPREPEAFF
NA	TRBV10-3	TRBJ1-2	TRBD1	TGTGCCATCAGCCGGGACAGAAGTAACTATGGCTACACCTTC	CAISRDRSNYGYTF
few	TRBV9	TRBJ1-1	NA	TGTGCCAGCAGCCCTCGGACAACCTCAGAAGCTTTCTTT	CASSPRTTSEAFF
NA	TRBV7-2	TRBJ2-6	NA	TGTGCCAGCAGCTTAGCCCCAGGGCCCTCTGGGGCCAACGTCCTGACTTTC	CASSLAPGPSGANVLTF
once	TRBV25-1	TRBJ2-5	NA	TGTGCCAGCAGTGAGGGCAGGTTCCAAGAGACCCAGTACTTC	CASSEGRFQETQYF
NA	TRBV2	TRBJ1-5	TRBD1	TGTGCCAGCAGACTCGGGACAGCTCAGCCCCAGCATTTT	CASRLGTAQPQHF
NA	TRBV6-6	TRBJ2-7	NA	TGTGCCAGCAGAGGGCAACAGGGCTCGGGGCAGTACTTC	CASRGQQGSGQYF
NA	TRBV7-9	TRBJ1-1	NA	TGTGCCAGCAGCTTAGGGGTCTTTGAAGCTTTCTTT	CASSLGVFEAFF
NA	TRBV5-4	TRBJ1-2	TRBD1	TGTGCCAGCAGCCCATCCGGGACAGACTATGGCTACACCTTC	CASSPSGTDYGYTF
NA	TRBV25-1	TRBJ2-7	NA	TGTGCCAGCAGTGAAACCGGGACAACCACCTACGAGCAGTACTTC	CASSETGTTTYEQYF
NA	TRBV6-1	TRBJ2-5	NA	TGTGCCAGCAGTGCGGGGGTAGGGGAGACCCAGTACTTC	CASSAGVGETQYF
NA	TRBV19	TRBJ1-4	NA	TGTGCCAGTGGGATCCATCATGAAAAACTGTTTTTT	CASGIHHEKLFF
NA	TRBV2	TRBJ1-2	NA	TGTGCCAGCAGCAATCCGGAGGGCTATGGCTACACCTTC	CASSNPEGYGYTF
NA	TRBV5-6	TRBJ2-5	NA	TGTGCCAGCAGCCTATACCGTTTGGGCCCCCAAGAGACCCAGTACTTC	CASSLYRLGPQETQYF
NA	TRBV6-6	TRBJ2-1	TRBD2	TGTGCCAGCAGCACGACTAGCGGATACAATGAGCAGTTCTTC	CASSTTSGYNEQFF
once	TRBV6-1	TRBJ2-5	NA	TGTGCCAGCAGTGTGGGGTTGGGTGTAGAGACCCAGTACTTC	CASSVGLGVETQYF
NA	TRBV7-2	TRBJ2-7	NA	TGTGCCAGCTCGAATCGGGACGGTGGCTACGAGCAGTACTTC	CASSNRDGGYEQYF
NA	TRBV6-5	TRBJ2-5	NA	TGTGCCAGCACGTACAGGCCGAGAAAAGAGACCCAGTACTTC	CASTYRPRKETQYF
NA	TRBV7-9	TRBJ2-7	TRBD1	TGTGCCAGCAGCCCGCCGGGACAGTTTTACGAGCAGTACTTC	CASSPPGQFYEQYF
NA	TRBV2	TRBJ1-1	NA	TGTGCCAGCACCGTGGAGGGCTCGAACACTGAAGCTTTCTTT	CASTVEGSNTEAFF
NA	TRBV18	TRBJ1-2	NA	TGTGCCAGCTCACCAAGAGATGGGGCCTACACCTTC	CASSPRDGAYTF
NA	TRBV5-1	TRBJ1-3	NA	TGCGCCAGCAGTGGGCAGGGAAACACCATATATTTT	CASSGQGNTIYF
NA	TRBV6-5	TRBJ1-1	NA	TGTGCCAGCAGCCAGAACTGGAACACTGAAGCTTTCTTT	CASSQNWNTEAFF
NA	TRBV4-3	TRBJ1-2	NA	TGCGCCAGCAGCCAAGGGGACCAGGGAAGCTATGGCTACACCTTC	CASSQGDQGSYGYTF
NA	TRBV6-5	TRBJ2-7	NA	TGTGCCAGCAGTTACTCTGTACGGGCGACCTACGAGCAGTACTTC	CASSYSVRATYEQYF
few	TRBV19	TRBJ1-1	NA	TGTGCCAGTAGTATTCAAGGGAGCGCGAACACTGAAGCTTTCTTT	CASSIQGSANTEAFF
NA	TRBV11-2	TRBJ1-1	TRBD1	TGTGCCAGCAGCTTAGGCGGGACAGGGGACACTGAAGCTTTCTTT	CASSLGGTGDTEAFF
NA	TRBV5-1	TRBJ1-1	TRBD1	TGCGCCAGCAGCACCCAAGGACAGGGCCAAAACACTGAAGCTTTCTTT	CASSTQGQGQNTEAFF
NA	TRBV7-9	TRBJ2-6	NA	TGTGCCAGCAGCCCCGGGGCCAACGTCCTGACTTTC	CASSPGANVLTF
NA	TRBV4-3	TRBJ1-4	TRBD1	TGCGCCAGCAGCCAGAGACAGGGAAGCAAACTGTTTTTT	CASSQRQGSKLFF